This TCR beta chain came from a study of naive and memory T cell subsets. An equimolar mix of two oligonucleotides served as the beta constant-region primer for TRBC1 and TRBC2. Four rounds of PCR amplified the ligated cDNA using nested alpha and beta constant-region primers plus SP2. TCRdb re-analysed the UMI-ligation and nested PCR reads in MiXCR, keeping a single row per CDR3 protein. Of around 130,000 distinct CDR3 sequences detected, just over 35% appear once; the ten largest clones hold approximately 0.9%. There are a few counts of this clonotype. Its matching antigen is unknown. Study-level results: Gini index rose across naive, CM, EM and EMRA in CD4 and CD8. A clonotype means one alpha or beta sequence, not an alpha/beta pair.

CD8 T cells were positively selected from what remained after CD4 positive selection. Cells stained for CD3, CD4, CD8, CD45RA and CD27 were sorted into four subsets. The sample comprised central memory CD4+ T cells from blood. This TCR came from a human donor in good health.

The chain's CDR3 is CSAPGQGTGKLFF. CDR3 nucleotide sequence: TGCAGTGCACCGGGACAGGGGACGGGGAAACTGTTTTTT. The chain links TRBV20-1 to TRBJ1-4, with 10 bases aligning to TRBD1. The trim removed 6 bases at V and 11 bases at J, leaving 9 bases unmatched. The CDR3 has 13 residues. CDR1 DFQATT and CDR2 SNEGSKA come from the germline V gene (reference sequence).